The 7 T cell receptor beta chains listed next were all sequenced from one sample in a study of T cells in Graves' hyperthyroidism and ophthalmopathy. Amplified regions were TCR beta CDR3 sequences from RNA transcripts. The TCR CDR3 was amplified in a first-round RT-PCR using the HTBI primer set. TCRdb re-called the multiplex PCR reads with MiXCR, one entry per CDR3 protein. Altogether about 180,000 distinct CDR3 sequences are present, about 9.4% being singletons, with the ten largest covering around 20%. The sequencing sample was made of blood. Receptors originate from a woman aged 18-30 years with Graves' hyperthyroidism that later progressed to Graves' ophthalmopathy.

This clonotype has only a few counts. The rearrangement joins TRBV19 to TRBJ1-5; 10 nucleotides line up with TRBD1. Germline-derived CDR1 and CDR2 are LNHDA and SQIVND (reference sequence). CDR3 length equals 17 residues. The trim removed 8 bases at V and 1 base at J, leaving 11 bases unmatched. CDR3 sequence: CASYRDRGGASNQPQHF. In DNA, the CDR3 is TGTGCCAGTTACCGGGACAGGGGAGGTGCCAGCAATCAGCCCCAGCATTTT. Complete variable domain (other parts from reference TRBV19 and TRBJ1-5): DGGITQSPKYLFRKEGQNVTLSCEQNLNHDAMYWYRQDPGQGLRLIYYSQIVNDFQKGDIAEGYSVSREKKESFPLTVTSAQKNPTAFYLCASYRDRGGASNQPQHFGDGTRLSIL.

This clonotype was seen repeatedly, ten times or more. J is TRBJ2-5 and V is TRBV6-2 or TRBV6-3, with D perhaps matching TRBD1 (6 bases). The germline gives CDR1 MNHEY, CDR2 SVGEGT. CDR3 length equals 17 residues. Between the trimmed V and J ends, which lost 5 bases and 0 bases, there was a span of 19 bases. The CDR3 region is CASSPRQTGSYQETQYF. The CDR3 nucleotides read TGTGCCAGCAGTCCCAGACAGACAGGCTCATACCAAGAGACCCAGTACTTC.

Notes on this clonotype: With a much larger clone just one base away, this may be a read error. The rearrangement uses TRBV29-1 and TRBJ1-2; TRBD1 agrees at 7 bases. With V trimmed by 0 bases and J by 5 bases, 9 bases remained unmatched. The CDR3 is 15 amino acids. The germline V gene has CDR1 SQVTM and CDR2 ANQGSEA. The CDR3 loop reads CSVEDRGGADYGYTF. For the CDR3, the DNA is TGCAGCGTTGAAGATAGAGGGGGCGCGGATTATGGCTACACCTTC.

This clonotype was found many times. J is TRBJ2-2 and V is TRBV6-4; a possible D gene is TRBD2 (6 bases). The CDR3 contains 15 residues. V lost 6 bases to trimming and J lost 6 bases, with 17 bases between them. Germline V gene lookup returns CDR1 MRHNA and CDR2 SNTAGT. CDR3 loop: CASRTSGGGSGELFF. CDR3 DNA sequence: TGTGCCAGCAGAACCTCCGGGGGAGGTTCCGGGGAGCTGTTTTTT.

This clonotype was observed a handful of times. The chain recombines TRBV5-1 with TRBJ2-1; no clear D. Trimming removed 0 bases at V and 6 bases at J, with 7 bases between. The CDR3 has 13 amino acids. From germline, CDR1 is SGHRS and CDR2 YFSETQ. CDR3: CASSLGAVNEQFF. The CDR3 region has the DNA TGCGCCAGCAGCTTGGGGGCAGTCAATGAGCAGTTCTTC.

The V gene is TRBV20-1, the J gene TRBJ1-5, with D tentatively TRBD1 (5 bases). The germline CDR1 and CDR2 sequences are DFQATT and SNEGSKA (reference sequence). The CDR3 is made up of 13 amino acids. Trimming removed 2 bases from V and 6 bases from J, with 11 bases in between. CDR3 DNA: TGCAGTGCTAGAAGCAGGGTCAGTCAGCCCCAGCATTTT. This encodes CSARSRVSQPQHF.

This chain uses TRBV7-8 with TRBJ2-7, with D maybe TRBD1 (6 bases). The V gene's germline CDR1 is SGHVS and CDR2 FQNEAQ. The CDR3 has 12 residues. The V end was cut by 5 bases, the J end by 4 bases, with 9 bases between. CDR3 in DNA: TGTGCCAGCAGCGCCGACAGGTACGAGCAGTACTTC. This encodes CASSADRYEQYF.